This T cell receptor (beta chain) was sequenced for a study of CXCR3-negative and CXCR3-positive naive CD8 T cells. Looking at the study overall: Total TRB output reached about 130 million reads, about 1.5 +/- 0.3 million per library. Overall study findings and caveats: Cryopreserved PBMCs had partly decreased CXCR3 expression; fresh PBMCs were used in most assays. Naive cells that were CXCR3-positive had more hydrophobic TRB CDR3s (compared with CXCR3-negative naive cells). Similarly elevated diversity marked both naive subsets, with memory CD8+ cells showing far lower diversity.

Through 5' RACE with UMI labels, the TRB cDNA libraries were prepared. TCRdb re-called the 5' RACE reads and catalogs CDR3 proteins one per entry, DNA excluded. Here the sample table reports some 54,000 distinct CDR3 sequences. Regarding this clonotype: The antigen is undetermined.

Identification of naive CD8+ T cells rested on CD45RO-CCR7+CD27+CD95- status. The CDR3 totals 14 residues. V gene TRBV12-3 or TRBV12-4 combines with J gene TRBJ2-7. The sequenced sample was naive CXCR3+ CD8+ T cells from blood. As to subset: CD45RO-CCR7+CD27+CD95- naive CD8+ T cells expressing CXCR3 (TNR3+). The sequence was collected from a human donor in good health. Some clones in this sample may be carry-over from other donors' samples. The CDR3 is CASSFTGGSYEQYF.